The rows below give T cell receptor beta chains drawn from one sample of a study of Ad26.COV2.S vaccination and SARS-CoV-2 variants. Sequencing used immunoSEQ multiplex PCR; TCRdb keeps in-frame clones, though not all of them. The table lists 300,000 to 350,000 clones, about 88% of them singletons, with about 10% in the top ten. Sequences were derived from peripheral blood, sampled in a trial of Ad26.COV2.S vaccine versus placebo. These receptors were obtained from a person aged 18-60 years who received the Ad26.COV2.S COVID-19 vaccine or a placebo. Both conserved end residues are part of each CDR3. Not every row has a clone size; where given, it reads once, few, many or a size class.

. TRBJ1-2 TRBV28 CASSPTEYYGYTF
. TRBJ2-1 TRBV10-1 CASSLAEGGYNEQFF
. TRBJ2-3 TRBV28 CASSLLQVFTDTQYF
. TRBJ2-7 TRBV19 CASSLTTGSSYEQYF
. TRBJ1-1 TRBV4-1 CASSPPGQLNTEAFF
. TRBJ1-1 TRBV3-1/TRBV3-2 CASSQNSQAFTEAFF
. TRBJ2-3 TRBV11-2 CASRRLAGAFTDTQYF
once TRBJ2-7 TRBV4-1 CASSSGYEQYF
. TRBJ1-2 TRBV27 CASSPGALDGYTF
. TRBJ2-7 TRBV7-2 CASSTGLAGVHEQYF
. TRBJ1-1 TRBV27 CASRATGQGLEAFF
. TRBJ2-7 TRBV28 CASNNPTGLSYEQYF
. TRBJ2-5 TRBV7-2 CASSLKVQETQYF
. TRBJ2-3 TRBV5-4 CASKRVVTGLADTQYF
. TRBJ1-6 TRBV27 CASSFVPLATQGGDSPLHF
. TRBJ1-4 TRBV4-3 CASSQDPGQGTLTNEKLFF
. TRBJ2-1 TRBV24-1 CATSRNRDNQYNEQFF
. TRBJ2-5 TRBV5-1 CASSFAGGEETQYF
. TRBJ2-3 TRBV3-1/TRBV3-2 CASSQDGLAVSTDTQYF
many TRBJ1-6 TRBV18 CASSPTGGDSPLHF
once TRBJ1-3 TRBV18 CASSPPRGLISRGNTIYF
once TRBJ2-1 TRBV27 CASSLSRQGGNEQFF
once TRBJ2-1 TRBV10-3 CATYDPRERNEQFF
. TRBJ1-1 TRBV19 CASSKAGHATEAFF
. TRBJ1-1 TRBV27 CASSFFNRGFGNTEAFF
. TRBJ2-1 TRBV12-3/TRBV12-4 CASSGYNEQFF
. TRBJ2-1 TRBV7-2 CASRSPDGYNEQFF
. TRBJ2-3 TRBV6-1 CASSEAPTRTDTQYF
. TRBJ2-5 TRBV7-2 CASSPRSSGAETQYF
. TRBJ1-2 TRBV27 CASSSAEDRGLLFYGYTF
. TRBJ1-4 TRBV7-9 CASSPGTDNEKLFF
. TRBJ2-3 TRBV12-3/TRBV12-4 CASSPLLLDTQYF
. TRBJ1-5 TRBV30 CAWSFLRDRLSNQPQHF
once TRBJ2-2 TRBV19 CATHITPHGMANTGELFF
few TRBJ2-2 TRBV3-1/TRBV3-2 CASSQRLANTGELFF
. TRBJ2-1 TRBV6-6 CASTRTSGNEQFF
. TRBJ2-2 TRBV6-5 CASRDRFLGELFF
few TRBJ2-1 TRBV5-1 CASSLAPTGVDEQFF
. TRBJ2-1 TRBV7-8 CASSFGLAAYNEQFF
. TRBJ2-5 TRBV5-8 CASSLGQVGAAETQYF
. TRBJ1-1 TRBV5-6 CASSYKGTQLVYTEAFF
. TRBJ2-5 TRBV7-6 CASSSRLAGEGETQYF
. TRBJ1-1 TRBV2 CASSEARQMNTEAFF
. TRBJ1-3 TRBV28 CASSSAQGNTIYF
. TRBJ2-2 TRBV7-9 CAPVVGPSNTGELFF
. TRBJ1-6 TRBV18 CASSPRPDRESPLHF
. TRBJ2-1 TRBV28 CASNPGGLYNEQFF
. TRBJ1-1 TRBV5-8 CASSRDKAFF
. TRBJ1-1 TRBV11-2 CASSLRQNTEAFF
. TRBJ2-7 TRBV28 CASSLFGEQYF